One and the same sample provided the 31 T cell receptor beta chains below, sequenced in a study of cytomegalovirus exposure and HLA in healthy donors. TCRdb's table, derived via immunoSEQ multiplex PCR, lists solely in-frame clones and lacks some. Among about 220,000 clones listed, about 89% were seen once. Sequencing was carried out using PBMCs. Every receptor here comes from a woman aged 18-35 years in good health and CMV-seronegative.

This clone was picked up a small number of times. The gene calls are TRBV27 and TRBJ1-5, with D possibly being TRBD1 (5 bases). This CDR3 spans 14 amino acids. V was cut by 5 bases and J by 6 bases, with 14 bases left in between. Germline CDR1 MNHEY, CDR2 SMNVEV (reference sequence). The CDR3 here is CASSHRGSGQPQHF. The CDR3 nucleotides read TGTGCCAGCAGTCATCGGGGGTCCGGTCAGCCCCAGCATTTT.

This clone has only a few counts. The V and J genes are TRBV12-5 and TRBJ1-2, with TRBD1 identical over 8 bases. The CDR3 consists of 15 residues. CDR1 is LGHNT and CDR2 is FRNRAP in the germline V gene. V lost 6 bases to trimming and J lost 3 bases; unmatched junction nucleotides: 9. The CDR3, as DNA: TGTGCTAGTGGCCGTCAGGGGGCGCATGACTATGGCTACACCTTC. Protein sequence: CASGRQGAHDYGYTF.

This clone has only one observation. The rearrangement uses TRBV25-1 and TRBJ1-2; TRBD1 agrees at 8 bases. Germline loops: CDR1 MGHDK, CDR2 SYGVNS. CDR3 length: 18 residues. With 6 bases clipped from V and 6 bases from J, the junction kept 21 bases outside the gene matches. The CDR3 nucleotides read TGTGCCAGCAGCCAACCAAAGTACTCGAGGACAGGGTTCGATGGCTACACCTTC. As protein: CASSQPKYSRTGFDGYTF.

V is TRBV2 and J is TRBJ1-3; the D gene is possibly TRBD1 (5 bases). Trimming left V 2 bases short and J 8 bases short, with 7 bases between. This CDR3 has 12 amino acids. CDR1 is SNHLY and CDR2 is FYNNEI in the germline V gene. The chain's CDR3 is CASSEQGDTIYF. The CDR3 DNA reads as TGTGCCAGCAGTGAACAAGGGGACACCATATATTTT.

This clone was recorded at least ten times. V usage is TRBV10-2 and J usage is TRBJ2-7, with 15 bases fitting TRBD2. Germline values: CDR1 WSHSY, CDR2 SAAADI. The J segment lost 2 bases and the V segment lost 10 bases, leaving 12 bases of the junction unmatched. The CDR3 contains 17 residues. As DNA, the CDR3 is TGCGCCACCGAGGGGTTCGGGACTAGCGGGAGGACCTACGAGCAGTACTTC. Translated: CATEGFGTSGRTYEQYF.

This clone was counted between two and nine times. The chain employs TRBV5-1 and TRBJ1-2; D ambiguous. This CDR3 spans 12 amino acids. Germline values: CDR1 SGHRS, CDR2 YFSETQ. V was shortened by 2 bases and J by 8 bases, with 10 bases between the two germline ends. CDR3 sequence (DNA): TGCGCCAGCAGCTTCGGTGGGCAAGGCTACACCTTC. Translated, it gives CASSFGGQGYTF.

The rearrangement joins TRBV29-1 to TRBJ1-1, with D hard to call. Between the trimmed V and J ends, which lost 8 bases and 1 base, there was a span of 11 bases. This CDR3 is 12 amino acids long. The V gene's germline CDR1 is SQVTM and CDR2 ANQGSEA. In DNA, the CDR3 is TGCAGCACAGACCAAGGGAACACTGAAGCTTTCTTT. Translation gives CSTDQGNTEAFF.

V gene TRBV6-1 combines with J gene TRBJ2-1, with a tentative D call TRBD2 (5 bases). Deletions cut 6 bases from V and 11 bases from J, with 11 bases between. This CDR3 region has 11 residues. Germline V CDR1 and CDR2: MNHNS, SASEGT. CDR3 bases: TGTGCCAGCAGAGAACTAGAGAAGCAGTTCTTC. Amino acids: CASRELEKQFF.

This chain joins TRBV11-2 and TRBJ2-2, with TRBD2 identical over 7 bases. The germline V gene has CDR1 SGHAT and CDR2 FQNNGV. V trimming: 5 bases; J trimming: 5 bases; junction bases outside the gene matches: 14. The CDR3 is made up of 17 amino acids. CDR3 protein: CASSPRRLARGTGELFF. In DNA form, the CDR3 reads TGTGCCAGCAGCCCACGAAGACTAGCCCGGGGGACCGGGGAGCTGTTTTTT.

The CDR3 here is CASGVESGRQDTQYF. The CDR3 DNA is TGCGCCAGCGGGGTTGAAAGCGGGAGACAAGATACGCAGTATTTT. The chain joins TRBV5-1 to TRBJ2-3; TRBD2 agrees at 8 bases. Losses at the gene ends were 7 bases for V and 5 bases for J; bases not matched to a gene: 12. CDR1 is SGHRS, CDR2 YFSETQ, per germline. The CDR3 spans 15 residues.

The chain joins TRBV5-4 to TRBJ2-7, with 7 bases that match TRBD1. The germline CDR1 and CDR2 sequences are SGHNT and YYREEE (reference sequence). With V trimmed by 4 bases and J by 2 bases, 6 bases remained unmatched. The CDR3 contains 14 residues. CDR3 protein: CASSLGTETYEQYF. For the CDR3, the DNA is TGTGCCAGCAGCCTGGGGACAGAAACCTACGAGCAGTACTTC.

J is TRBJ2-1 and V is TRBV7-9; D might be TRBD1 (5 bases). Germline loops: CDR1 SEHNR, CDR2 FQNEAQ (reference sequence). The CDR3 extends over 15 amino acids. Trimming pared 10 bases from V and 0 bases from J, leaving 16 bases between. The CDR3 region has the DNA TGTGCCACCAGACAGTCCTACAGCTCCTACAATGAGCAGTTCTTC. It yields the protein CATRQSYSSYNEQFF.

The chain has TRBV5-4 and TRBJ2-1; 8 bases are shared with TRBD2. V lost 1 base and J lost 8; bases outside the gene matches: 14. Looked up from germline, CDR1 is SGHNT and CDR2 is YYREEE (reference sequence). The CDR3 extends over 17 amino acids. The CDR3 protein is CASSLPGASGSMDEQFF. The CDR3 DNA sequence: TGTGCCAGCAGCTTGCCTGGGGCCAGCGGGAGCATGGATGAGCAGTTCTTC. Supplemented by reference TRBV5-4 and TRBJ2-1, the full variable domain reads ETGVTQSPTHLIKTRGQQVTLRCSSQSGHNTVSWYQQALGQGPQFIFQYYREEENGRGNFPPRFSGLQFPNYSSELNVNALELDDSALYLCASSLPGASGSMDEQFFGPGTRLTVL.

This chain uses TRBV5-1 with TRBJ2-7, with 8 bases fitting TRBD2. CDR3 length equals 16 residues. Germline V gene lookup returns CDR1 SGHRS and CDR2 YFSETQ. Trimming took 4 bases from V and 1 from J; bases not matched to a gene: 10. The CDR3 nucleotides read TGCGCCAGCAGCCCGCGAAGCGGGAGCCTTTCCTACGAGCAGTACTTC. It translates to CASSPRSGSLSYEQYF.

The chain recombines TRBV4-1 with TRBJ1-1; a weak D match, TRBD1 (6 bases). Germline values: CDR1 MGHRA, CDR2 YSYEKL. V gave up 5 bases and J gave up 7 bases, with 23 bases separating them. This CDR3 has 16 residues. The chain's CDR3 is CASSTRPDSHEGEAFF. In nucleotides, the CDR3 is TGCGCCAGCAGCACCCGACCGGACAGCCATGAGGGTGAAGCTTTCTTT.

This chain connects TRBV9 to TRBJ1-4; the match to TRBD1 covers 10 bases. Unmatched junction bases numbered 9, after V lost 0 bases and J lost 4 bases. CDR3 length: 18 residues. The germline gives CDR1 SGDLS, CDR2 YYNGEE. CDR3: CASSVGTGGGEGNEKLFF. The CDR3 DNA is TGTGCCAGCAGCGTAGGGACAGGGGGTGGTGAGGGTAATGAAAAACTGTTTTTT.

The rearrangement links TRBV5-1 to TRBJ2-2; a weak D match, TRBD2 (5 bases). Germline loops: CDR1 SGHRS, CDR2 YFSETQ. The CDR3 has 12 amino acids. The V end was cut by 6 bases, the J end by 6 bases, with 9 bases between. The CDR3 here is CASTLGAGELFF. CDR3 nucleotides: TGCGCCAGCACTCTGGGAGCCGGGGAGCTGTTTTTT.

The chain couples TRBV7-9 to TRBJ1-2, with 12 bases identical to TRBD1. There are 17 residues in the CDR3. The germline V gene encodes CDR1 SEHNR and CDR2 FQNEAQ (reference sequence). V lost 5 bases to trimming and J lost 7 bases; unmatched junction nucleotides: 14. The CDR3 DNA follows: TGTGCCAGCAGCCCGCCCGAGGGGGGACAGGGGGCTCGTGGCTACACCTTC. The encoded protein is CASSPPEGGQGARGYTF.

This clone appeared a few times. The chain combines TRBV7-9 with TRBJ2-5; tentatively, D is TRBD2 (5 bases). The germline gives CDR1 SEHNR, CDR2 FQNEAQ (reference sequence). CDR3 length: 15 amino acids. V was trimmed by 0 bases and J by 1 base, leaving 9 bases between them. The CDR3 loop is CASSLAAGAQETQYF. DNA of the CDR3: TGTGCCAGCAGCTTAGCGGCGGGCGCCCAAGAGACCCAGTACTTC.

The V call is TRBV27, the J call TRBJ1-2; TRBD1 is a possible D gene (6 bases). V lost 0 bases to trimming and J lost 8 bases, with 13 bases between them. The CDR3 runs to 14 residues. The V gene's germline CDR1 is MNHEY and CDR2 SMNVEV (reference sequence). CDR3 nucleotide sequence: TGTGCCAGCAGTTTATCGGGCAGGCAGGGGGGCTACACCTTC. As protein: CASSLSGRQGGYTF.

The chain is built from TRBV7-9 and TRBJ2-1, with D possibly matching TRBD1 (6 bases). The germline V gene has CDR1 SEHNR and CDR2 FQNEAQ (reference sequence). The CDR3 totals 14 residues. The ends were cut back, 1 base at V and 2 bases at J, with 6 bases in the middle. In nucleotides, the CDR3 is TGTGCCAGCAGCTTAGGGACAGCCTACAATGAGCAGTTCTTC. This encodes CASSLGTAYNEQFF.

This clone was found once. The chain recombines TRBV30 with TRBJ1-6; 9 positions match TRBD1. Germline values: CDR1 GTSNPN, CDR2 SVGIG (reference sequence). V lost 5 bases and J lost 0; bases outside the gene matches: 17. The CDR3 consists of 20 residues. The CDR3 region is CAWGAPTGGPSSSYNSPLHF. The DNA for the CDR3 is TGTGCCTGGGGGGCCCCCACAGGGGGCCCATCCAGCTCCTATAATTCACCCCTCCACTTT.

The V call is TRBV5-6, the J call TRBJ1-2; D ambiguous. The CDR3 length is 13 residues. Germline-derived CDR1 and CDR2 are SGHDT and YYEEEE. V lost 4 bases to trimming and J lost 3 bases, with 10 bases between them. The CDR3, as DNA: TGTGCCAGCAGCCTAGGCCAATACTATGGCTACACCTTC. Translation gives CASSLGQYYGYTF. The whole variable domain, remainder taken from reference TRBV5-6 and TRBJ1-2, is DAGVTQSPTHLIKTRGQQVTLRCSPKSGHDTVSWYQQALGQGPQFIFQYYEEEERQRGNFPDRFSGHQFPNYSSELNVNALLLGDSALYLCASSLGQYYGYTFGSGTRLTVV.

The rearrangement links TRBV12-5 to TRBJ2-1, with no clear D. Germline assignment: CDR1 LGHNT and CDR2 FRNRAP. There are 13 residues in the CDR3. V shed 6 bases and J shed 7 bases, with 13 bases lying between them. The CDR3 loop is CASGSLMKNEQFF. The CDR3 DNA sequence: TGTGCTAGTGGGTCCCTAATGAAGAATGAGCAGTTCTTC.

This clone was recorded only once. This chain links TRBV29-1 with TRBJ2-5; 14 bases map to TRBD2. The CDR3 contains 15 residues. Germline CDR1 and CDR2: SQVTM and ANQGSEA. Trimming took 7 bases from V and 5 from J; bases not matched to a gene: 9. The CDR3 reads CSATGTSGSEETQYF. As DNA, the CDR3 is TGCAGCGCTACCGGGACTAGCGGGAGCGAGGAGACCCAGTACTTC.

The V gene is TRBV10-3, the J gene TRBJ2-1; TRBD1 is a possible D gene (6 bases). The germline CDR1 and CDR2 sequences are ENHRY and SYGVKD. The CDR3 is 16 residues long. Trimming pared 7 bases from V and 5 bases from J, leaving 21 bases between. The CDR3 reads CAITLEQGIGDNEQFF. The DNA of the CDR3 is TGTGCCATCACCTTAGAACAGGGAATCGGGGACAATGAGCAGTTCTTC.

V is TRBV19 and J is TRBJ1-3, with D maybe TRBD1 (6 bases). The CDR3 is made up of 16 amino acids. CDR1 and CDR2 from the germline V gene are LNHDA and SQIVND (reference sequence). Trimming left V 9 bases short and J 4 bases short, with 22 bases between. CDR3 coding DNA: TGTGCCAGCACCACCAGGGGAACCGCCCTGGGAAACACCATATATTTT. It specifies CASTTRGTALGNTIYF.

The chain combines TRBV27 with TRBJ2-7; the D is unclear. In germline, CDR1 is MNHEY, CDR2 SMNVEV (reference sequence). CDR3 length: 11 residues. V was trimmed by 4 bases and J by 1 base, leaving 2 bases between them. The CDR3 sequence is CASSSSYEQYF. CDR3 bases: TGTGCCAGCAGTTCTTCCTACGAGCAGTACTTC.

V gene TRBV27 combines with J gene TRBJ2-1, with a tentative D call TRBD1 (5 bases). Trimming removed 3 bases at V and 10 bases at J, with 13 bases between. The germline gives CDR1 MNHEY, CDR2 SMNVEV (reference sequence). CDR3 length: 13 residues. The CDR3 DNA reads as TGTGCCAGCAGTTTGGGTACAGGCCACGAGCAGTTCTTC. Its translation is CASSLGTGHEQFF.

This CDR3 reads CASSLAKGARETQYF. CDR3 sequence (DNA): TGCGCCAGCAGCTTGGCCAAGGGGGCTCGGGAGACCCAGTACTTC. The chain carries TRBV5-1 and TRBJ2-5, with 7 positions matching TRBD1. The CDR3 totals 15 residues. Germline CDR1 reads SGHRS; CDR2 reads YFSETQ. With 0 bases clipped from V and 5 bases from J, the junction kept 7 bases outside the gene matches.

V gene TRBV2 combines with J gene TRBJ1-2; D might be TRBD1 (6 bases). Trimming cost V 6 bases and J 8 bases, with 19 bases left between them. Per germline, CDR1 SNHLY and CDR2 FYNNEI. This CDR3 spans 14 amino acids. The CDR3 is CASRSTQGIGGYTF. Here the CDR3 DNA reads TGTGCCAGCAGATCCACACAGGGAATCGGCGGCTACACCTTC.